The 7 T cell receptor beta chains below all came from one sample that was sequenced in a study of blood T cell repertoires in COVID-19. Assay used: immunoSEQ multiplex PCR; TCRdb lists only in-frame clones, some missing. The profile shows just over 300,000 clones, about 88% of them singletons. The sample consisted of PBMCs or T cells enriched from blood (not recorded which). These receptors were collected from a woman in her thirties or forties who had recovered from COVID-19.

The CDR3 DNA is TGCGCCAGCAGCCAAGATAGGCAGGACACCGGGGAGCTGTTTTTT. It codes for CASSQDRQDTGELFF. This chain connects TRBV4-3 to TRBJ2-2; no reliable D call. Trimming removed 0 bases at V and 3 bases at J, with 8 bases between. The CDR3 contains 15 residues. The germline gives CDR1 LGHNA, CDR2 YSLEER.

V is TRBV10-3 and J is TRBJ2-2; possibly TRBD1 for D (6 bases). The CDR3 length is 14 residues. The germline V gene encodes CDR1 ENHRY and CDR2 SYGVKD. V lost 6 bases and J 4 bases, leaving 12 bases between the germline ends. CDR3 bases: TGTGCCATCAGCCGACAGGCCAGCACCGGGGAGCTGTTTTTT. Translating gives CAISRQASTGELFF.

V usage is TRBV19 and J usage is TRBJ2-3; TRBD1 matches 12 bases. CDR1 is LNHDA and CDR2 is SQIVND in the germline V gene (reference sequence). V lost 4 bases, J lost 8 bases, and 4 bases stayed unmatched. This CDR3 spans 14 amino acids. The CDR3 sequence: CASSRDRGQGTQYF. CDR3 nucleotides: TGTGCCAGTAGTAGGGACAGGGGGCAGGGTACGCAGTATTTT. Full variable domain (missing parts from reference TRBV19 and TRBJ2-3): DGGITQSPKYLFRKEGQNVTLSCEQNLNHDAMYWYRQDPGQGLRLIYYSQIVNDFQKGDIAEGYSVSREKKESFPLTVTSAQKNPTAFYLCASSRDRGQGTQYFGPGTRLTVL.

The chain recombines TRBV28 with TRBJ1-5; the D gene is possibly TRBD1 (5 bases). The germline V gene has CDR1 MDHEN and CDR2 SYDVKM. The V gene lost 3 bases and the J gene lost 13 bases, with 10 bases spanning the gap. The CDR3 spans 11 residues. In nucleotides, the CDR3 is TGTGCCAGCAGTTTCGTACAGGCACAGCATTTT. Translating it yields CASSFVQAQHF.

V and J are TRBV19 and TRBJ2-7; tentatively, D is TRBD2 (6 bases). The germline V gene encodes CDR1 LNHDA and CDR2 SQIVND (reference sequence). The CDR3 spans 14 residues. V gave up 10 bases and J gave up 8 bases, with 24 bases separating them. As DNA, the CDR3 is TGTGCCACCCAATCGGGCGCGGGATCCTCCCAGCAGTACTTC. Translating it yields CATQSGAGSSQQYF.

The V and J genes are TRBV3-1 (or the pseudogene TRBV3-2) and TRBJ2-1, with 8 bases matching TRBD2. The CDR3 sequence is 14 residues long. Germline CDR1 and CDR2: LGHDT and YNNKEL (reference sequence). V shed 2 bases, J shed 4 bases, and the junction held 1 base outside the gene matches. The CDR3 sequence is CASSQSGSYNEQFF. The CDR3 DNA reads TGTGCCAGCAGCCAAAGCGGGAGTTACAATGAGCAGTTCTTC.

A remark on this clone: The DNA is left out, because the CDR3 cannot be placed on it with certainty; the CDR3 is given as TCRdb lists it. The gene calls are TRBV23-1 and TRBJ2-7; TRBD2, the table's D call, was not compared with the DNA. TRBV23-1 is given ORF status, its function remaining uncertain. The CDR3 totals 15 residues, both ends included. The CDR3 loop is CASSPYTFGDYEQYF.